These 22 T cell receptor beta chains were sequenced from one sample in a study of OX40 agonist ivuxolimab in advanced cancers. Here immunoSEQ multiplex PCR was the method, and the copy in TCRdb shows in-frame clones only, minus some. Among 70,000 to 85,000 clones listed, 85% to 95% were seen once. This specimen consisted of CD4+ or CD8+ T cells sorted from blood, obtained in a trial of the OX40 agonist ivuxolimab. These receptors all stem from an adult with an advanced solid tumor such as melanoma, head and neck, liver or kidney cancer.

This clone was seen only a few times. The CDR3 nucleotides read TGTGCCAGCAGCTTGGGACAGATCAACACCGGGGAGCTGTTTTTT. Protein: CASSLGQINTGELFF. The V and J genes are TRBV5-4 and TRBJ2-2, with a tentative D call TRBD1 (5 bases). This CDR3 contains 15 residues. Germline V gives CDR1 SGHNT, CDR2 YYREEE (reference sequence). Trimming cost V 0 bases and J 2 bases, with 8 bases left between them.

The CDR3 reads CASSSRLQSRVHEQYF. CDR3 bases: TGTGCCAGCAGTTCTAGACTTCAATCCAGGGTTCACGAGCAGTACTTC. This chain connects TRBV27 to TRBJ2-7; weak D call: TRBD1 (5 bases). The length of the CDR3 is 16 residues. Trimming took 4 bases from V and 5 from J, leaving 21 bases between them. The germline V gene encodes CDR1 MNHEY and CDR2 SMNVEV (reference sequence).

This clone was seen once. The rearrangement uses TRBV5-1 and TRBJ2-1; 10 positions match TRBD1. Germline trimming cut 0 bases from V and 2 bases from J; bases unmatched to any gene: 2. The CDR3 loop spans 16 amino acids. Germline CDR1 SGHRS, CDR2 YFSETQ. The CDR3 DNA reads TGCGCCAGCAGCTTGGCCGGACAGGGGGCCTACAATGAGCAGTTCTTC. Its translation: CASSLAGQGAYNEQFF.

This CDR3 is CASSVSGGLTGELFF. The CDR3 DNA is TGTGCCAGCAGCGTGTCAGGGGGCTTAACCGGGGAGCTGTTTTTT. This chain uses TRBV9 with TRBJ2-2, with 8 bases fitting TRBD1. V was clipped by 2 bases and J by 5 bases; unmatched bases: 5. Germline V CDR1 and CDR2: SGDLS, YYNGEE. The CDR3 is 15 amino acids.

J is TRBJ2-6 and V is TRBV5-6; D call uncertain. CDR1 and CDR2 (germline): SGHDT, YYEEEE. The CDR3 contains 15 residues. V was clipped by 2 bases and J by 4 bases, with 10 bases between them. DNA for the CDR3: TGTGCCAGCAGCTTAAGGGTACCCGGGGCCAACGTCCTGACTTTC. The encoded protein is CASSLRVPGANVLTF.

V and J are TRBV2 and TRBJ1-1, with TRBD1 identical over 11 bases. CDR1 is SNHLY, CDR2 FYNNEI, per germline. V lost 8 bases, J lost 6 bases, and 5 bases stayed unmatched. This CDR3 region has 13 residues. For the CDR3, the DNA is TGTGCCAGCGTGGACAGGGGGCCCGCTGAAGCTTTCTTT. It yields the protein CASVDRGPAEAFF.

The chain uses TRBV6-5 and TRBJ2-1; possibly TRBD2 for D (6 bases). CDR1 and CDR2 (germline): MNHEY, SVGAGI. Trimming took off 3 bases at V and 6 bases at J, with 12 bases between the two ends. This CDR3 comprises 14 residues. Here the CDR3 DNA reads TGTGCCAGCAGTTATCGTCCCGGGGGCAATGAGCAGTTCTTC. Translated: CASSYRPGGNEQFF.

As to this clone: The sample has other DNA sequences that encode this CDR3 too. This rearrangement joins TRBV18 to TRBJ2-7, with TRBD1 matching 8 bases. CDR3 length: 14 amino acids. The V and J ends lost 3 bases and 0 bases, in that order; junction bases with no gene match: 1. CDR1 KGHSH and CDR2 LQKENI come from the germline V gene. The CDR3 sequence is CASSPGTGSYEQYF. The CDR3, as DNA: TGTGCCAGCTCACCCGGGACAGGCTCCTACGAGCAGTACTTC.

CDR3 sequence reads: CASSLDMYQETQYF. The CDR3 DNA follows: TGTGCCAGCAGCTTAGACATGTACCAAGAGACCCAGTACTTC. This rearrangement joins TRBV11-3 to TRBJ2-5; D call uncertain. This CDR3 region has 14 residues. The V end was cut by 0 bases, the J end by 0 bases, with 5 bases between. In germline, CDR1 is SGHNT, CDR2 YENEEA.

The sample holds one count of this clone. Here the CDR3 reads CASSLAGTSGRAGYNEQFF. Written as DNA, the CDR3 is TGCGCCAGCAGCTTGGCCGGGACTAGCGGGAGGGCCGGGTACAATGAGCAGTTCTTC. The chain links TRBV5-1 to TRBJ2-1; the match to TRBD2 covers 16 bases. The CDR3 runs to 19 residues. Germline V gene sequence: CDR1 SGHRS, CDR2 YFSETQ. Germline trimming cut 0 bases from V and 4 bases from J; bases unmatched to any gene: 7. Using reference TRBV5-1 and TRBJ2-1 for the parts outside the CDR3, the full variable domain is KAGVTQTPRYLIKTRGQQVTLSCSPISGHRSVSWYQQTPGQGLQFLFEYFSETQRNKGNFPGRFSGRQFSNSRSEMNVSTLELGDSALYLCASSLAGTSGRAGYNEQFFGPGTRLTVL.

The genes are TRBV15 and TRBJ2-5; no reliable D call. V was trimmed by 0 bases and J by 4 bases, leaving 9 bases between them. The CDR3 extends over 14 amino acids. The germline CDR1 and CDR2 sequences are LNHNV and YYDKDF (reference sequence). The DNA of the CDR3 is TGTGCCACCAGCAGAGATCTTCAACGAGAGACCCAGTACTTC. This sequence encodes CATSRDLQRETQYF.

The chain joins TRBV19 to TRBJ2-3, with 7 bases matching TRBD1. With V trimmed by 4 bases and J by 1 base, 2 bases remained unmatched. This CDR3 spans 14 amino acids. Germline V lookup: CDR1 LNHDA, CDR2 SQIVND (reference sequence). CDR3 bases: TGTGCCAGTAGTAGACAGGGCCGCACAGATACGCAGTATTTT. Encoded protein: CASSRQGRTDTQYF.

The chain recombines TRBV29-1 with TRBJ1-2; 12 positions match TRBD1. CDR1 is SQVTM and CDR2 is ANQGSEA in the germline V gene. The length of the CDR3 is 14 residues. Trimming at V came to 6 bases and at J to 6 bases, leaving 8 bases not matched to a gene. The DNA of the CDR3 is TGCAGCGTGAGGGGACAGGGGGCTTTGGATGGCTACACCTTC. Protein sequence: CSVRGQGALDGYTF.

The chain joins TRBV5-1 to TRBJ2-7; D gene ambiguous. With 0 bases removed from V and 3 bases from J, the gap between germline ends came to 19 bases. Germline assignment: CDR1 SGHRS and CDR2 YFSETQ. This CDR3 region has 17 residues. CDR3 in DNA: TGCGCCAGCAGCTTGGCCTGGGCCTCCCAAGAAATCTACGAGCAGTACTTC. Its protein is CASSLAWASQEIYEQYF.

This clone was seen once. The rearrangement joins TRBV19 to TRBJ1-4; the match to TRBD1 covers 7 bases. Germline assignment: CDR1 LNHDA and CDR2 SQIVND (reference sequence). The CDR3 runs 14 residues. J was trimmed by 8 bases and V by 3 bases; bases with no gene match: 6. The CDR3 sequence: CASSIGTAGEKLFF. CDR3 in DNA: TGTGCCAGTAGTATTGGGACAGCGGGAGAAAAACTGTTTTTT.

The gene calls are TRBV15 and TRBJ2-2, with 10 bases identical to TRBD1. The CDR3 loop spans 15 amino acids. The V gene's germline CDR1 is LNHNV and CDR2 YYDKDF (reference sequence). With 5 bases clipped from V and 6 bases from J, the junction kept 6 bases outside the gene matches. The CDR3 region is CATSHRDRGAGELFF. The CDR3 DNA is TGTGCCACCAGCCACCGGGACAGGGGAGCCGGGGAGCTGTTTTTT. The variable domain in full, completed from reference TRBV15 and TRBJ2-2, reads DAMVIQNPRYQVTQFGKPVTLSCSQTLNHNVMYWYQQKSSQAPKLLFHYYDKDFNNEADTPDNFQSRRPNTSFCFLDIRSPGLGDTAMYLCATSHRDRGAGELFFGEGSRLTVL.

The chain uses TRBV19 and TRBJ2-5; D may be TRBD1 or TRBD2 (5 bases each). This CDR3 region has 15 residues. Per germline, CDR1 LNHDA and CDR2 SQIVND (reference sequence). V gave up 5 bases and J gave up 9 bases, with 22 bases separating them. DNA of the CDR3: TGTGCCAGTAGTCTCCGGCCTCGGGCGTCGGGGCCCCAGTACTTC. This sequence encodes CASSLRPRASGPQYF. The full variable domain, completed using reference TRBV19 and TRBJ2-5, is DGGITQSPKYLFRKEGQNVTLSCEQNLNHDAMYWYRQDPGQGLRLIYYSQIVNDFQKGDIAEGYSVSREKKESFPLTVTSAQKNPTAFYLCASSLRPRASGPQYFGPGTRLLVL.

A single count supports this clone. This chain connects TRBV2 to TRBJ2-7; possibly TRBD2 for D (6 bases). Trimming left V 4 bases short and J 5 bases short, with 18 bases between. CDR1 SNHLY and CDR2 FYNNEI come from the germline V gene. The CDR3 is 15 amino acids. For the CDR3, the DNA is TGTGCCAGCAGTGTTCGGGGGAGCTCGGGGAACGAGCAGTACTTC. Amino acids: CASSVRGSSGNEQYF.

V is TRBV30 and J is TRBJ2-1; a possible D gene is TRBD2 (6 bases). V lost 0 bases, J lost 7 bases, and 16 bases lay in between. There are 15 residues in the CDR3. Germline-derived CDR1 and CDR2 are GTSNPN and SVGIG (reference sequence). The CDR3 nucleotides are TGTGCCTGGAGTGTGTATGCGGCCCGGGGGAATGAGCAGTTCTTC. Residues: CAWSVYAARGNEQFF. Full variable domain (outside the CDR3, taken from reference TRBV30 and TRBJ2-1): SQTIHQWPATLVQPVGSPLSLECTVEGTSNPNLYWYRQAAGRGLQLLFYSVGIGQISSEVPQNLSASRPQDRQFILSSKKLLLSDSGFYLCAWSVYAARGNEQFFGPGTRLTVL.

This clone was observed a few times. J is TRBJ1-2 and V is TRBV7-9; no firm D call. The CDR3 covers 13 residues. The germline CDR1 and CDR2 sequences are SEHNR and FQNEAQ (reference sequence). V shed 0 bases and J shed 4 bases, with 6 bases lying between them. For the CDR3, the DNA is TGTGCCAGCAGCTTAGCGGGTGGCTATGGCTACACCTTC. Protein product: CASSLAGGYGYTF.

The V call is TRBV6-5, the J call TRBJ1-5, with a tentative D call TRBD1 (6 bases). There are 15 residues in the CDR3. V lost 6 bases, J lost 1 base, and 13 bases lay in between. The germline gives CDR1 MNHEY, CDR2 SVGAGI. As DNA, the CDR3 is TGTGCCAGCAGACGTACAGGGTCCAGCAATCAGCCCCAGCATTTT. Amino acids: CASRRTGSSNQPQHF.

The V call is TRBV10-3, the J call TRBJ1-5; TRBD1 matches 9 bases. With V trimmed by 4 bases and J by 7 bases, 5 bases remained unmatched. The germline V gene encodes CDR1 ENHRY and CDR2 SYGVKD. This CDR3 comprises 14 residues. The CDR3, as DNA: TGTGCCATCAGTGGACAGGGGGGGACGCAGCCCCAGCATTTT. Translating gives CAISGQGGTQPQHF.